This T cell receptor (beta chain) originates from a study of glioma-infiltrating T cells after dendritic cell vaccination. Study-wide background: Patients received autologous tumor lysate-pulsed dendritic cell vaccination between about 2002 and 2013. Dendritic cell vaccine was injected intradermally three times, biweekly. Study-wide results and caveats: Survival was not directly related to TCR clonality in these patients.

The table lists this clone with a count of one. Its antigen is not identified. Measured with immunoSEQ multiplex PCR; TCRdb has only the in-frame clones, and not every one. The sample consists of fewer than 85,000 clones, approximately 90% of them appearing once. V shed 2 bases, J shed 5 bases, and the junction held 4 bases outside the gene matches. The CDR3 is 13 residues long. The germline CDR1 and CDR2 sequences are SGHRS and YFSETQ. This chain uses TRBV5-1 with TRBJ2-7; 7 nucleotides align to TRBD2. The sample here was blood, taken before dendritic cell vaccination. The TCR was taken from a human donor with glioblastoma. CDR3 residues: CASSFTGGNEQYF. CDR3 in DNA: TGCGCCAGCAGCTTCACGGGAGGCAACGAGCAGTACTTC. Looking up the rest from reference TRBV5-1 and TRBJ2-7 gives the full variable domain: KAGVTQTPRYLIKTRGQQVTLSCSPISGHRSVSWYQQTPGQGLQFLFEYFSETQRNKGNFPGRFSGRQFSNSRSEMNVSTLELGDSALYLCASSFTGGNEQYFGPGTRLTVT.